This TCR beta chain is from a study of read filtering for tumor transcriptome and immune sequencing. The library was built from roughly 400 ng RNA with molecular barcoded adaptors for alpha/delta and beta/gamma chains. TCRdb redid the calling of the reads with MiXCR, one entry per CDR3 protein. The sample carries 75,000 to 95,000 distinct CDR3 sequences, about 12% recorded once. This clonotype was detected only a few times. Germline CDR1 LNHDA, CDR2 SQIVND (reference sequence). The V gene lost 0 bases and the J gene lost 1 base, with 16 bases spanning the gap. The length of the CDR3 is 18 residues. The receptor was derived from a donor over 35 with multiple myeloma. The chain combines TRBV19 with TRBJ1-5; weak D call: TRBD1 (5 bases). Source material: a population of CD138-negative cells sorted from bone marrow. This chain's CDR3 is CASSIDPPGLISNQPQHF. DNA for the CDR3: TGTGCCAGTAGTATAGACCCTCCGGGACTTATAAGCAATCAGCCCCAGCATTTT. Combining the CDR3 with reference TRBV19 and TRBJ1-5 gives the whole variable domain DGGITQSPKYLFRKEGQNVTLSCEQNLNHDAMYWYRQDPGQGLRLIYYSQIVNDFQKGDIAEGYSVSREKKESFPLTVTSAQKNPTAFYLCASSIDPPGLISNQPQHFGDGTRLSIL.